This TCR beta chain was identified in a study of T-cell reconstitution after alpha-beta-depleted transplantation in children. Findings of the study overall: At around two months after transplant, the alpha-beta T cells were reportedly derived from several hundred expanded clones that came from non-depleted graft cells. Newly made T cells mostly supplied T-cell counts and diversity one year after transplant. Day-60 TCRbeta diversity that was high in some patients was derived from surviving recipient T cells and thymic progenitors.

This clonotype turned up a few times. Its specificity is unknown. The germline V gene encodes CDR1 SGHRS and CDR2 YFSETQ. The CDR3 is 15 residues long. The V segment lost 4 bases and the J segment 8 bases; nucleotides outside the gene matches: 10. Researchers prepared the TCRbeta library using unique molecular identifiers, the study reports. A single record per CDR3 protein comes from TCRdb applying MiXCR to the PCR reads. The repertoire has a few hundred thousand distinct CDR3 sequences, 25% to 30% of them found once; the top ten carry 36%. The receptor's source is a boy under two years old with Wiskott-Aldrich syndrome, due to receive a stem cell transplant. The chain joins TRBV5-1 to TRBJ2-1; TRBD1 matches 9 bases. The sequencing used PBMCs, collected before TCRalphabeta/CD19-depleted stem cell transplant. The CDR3: CASSRTGTGIHEQFF. Written as DNA, the CDR3 is TGCGCCAGCAGCCGAACCGGGACAGGGATCCATGAGCAGTTCTTC.